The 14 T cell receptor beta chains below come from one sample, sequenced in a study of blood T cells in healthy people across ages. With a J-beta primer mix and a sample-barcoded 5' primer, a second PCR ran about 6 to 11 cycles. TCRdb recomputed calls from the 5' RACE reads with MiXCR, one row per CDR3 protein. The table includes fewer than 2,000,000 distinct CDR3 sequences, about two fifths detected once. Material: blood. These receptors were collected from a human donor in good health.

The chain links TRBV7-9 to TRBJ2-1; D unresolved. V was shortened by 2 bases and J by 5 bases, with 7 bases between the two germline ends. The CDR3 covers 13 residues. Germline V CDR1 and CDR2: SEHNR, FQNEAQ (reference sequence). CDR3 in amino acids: CASSLSADNEQFF. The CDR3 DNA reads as TGTGCCAGCAGCTTAAGCGCGGACAATGAGCAGTTCTTC.

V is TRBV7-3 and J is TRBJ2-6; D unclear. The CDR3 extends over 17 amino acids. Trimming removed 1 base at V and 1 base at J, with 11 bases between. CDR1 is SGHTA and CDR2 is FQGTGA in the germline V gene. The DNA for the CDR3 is TGTGCCAGCAGCTTAAGTAGAGAGGTGTCTGGGGCCAACGTCCTGACTTTC. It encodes CASSLSREVSGANVLTF.

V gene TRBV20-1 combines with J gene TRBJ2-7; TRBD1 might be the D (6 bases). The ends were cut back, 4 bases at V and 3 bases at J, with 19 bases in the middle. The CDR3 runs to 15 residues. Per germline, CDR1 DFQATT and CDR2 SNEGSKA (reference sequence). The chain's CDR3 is CSATGIRQARYEQYF. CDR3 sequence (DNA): TGCAGTGCTACCGGGATCAGACAGGCCCGCTACGAGCAGTACTTC.

This CDR3 is CASSKVGAENSPSGANVLTF. CDR3 nucleotides: TGTGCCAGCAGCAAAGTCGGCGCGGAGAATTCACCCTCTGGGGCCAACGTCCTGACTTTC. The chain employs TRBV21-1 and TRBJ2-6; TRBD1, the table's D call, was not compared with the DNA. TRBV21-1 is classified as a pseudogene. This CDR3 spans 20 amino acids.

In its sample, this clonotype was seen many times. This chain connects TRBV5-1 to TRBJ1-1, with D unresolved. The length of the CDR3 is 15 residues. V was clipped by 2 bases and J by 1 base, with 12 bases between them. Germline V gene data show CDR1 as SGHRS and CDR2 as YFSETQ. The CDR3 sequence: CASSFGTVQNTEAFF. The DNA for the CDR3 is TGCGCCAGCAGCTTTGGAACGGTTCAGAACACTGAAGCTTTCTTT.

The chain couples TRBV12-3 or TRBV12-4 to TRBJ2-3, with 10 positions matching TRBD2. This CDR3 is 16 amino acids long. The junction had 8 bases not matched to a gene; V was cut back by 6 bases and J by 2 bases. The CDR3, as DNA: TGTGCCAGCAGACCGAGCGGGGGGGAATCCACAGATACGCAGTATTTT. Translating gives CASRPSGGESTDTQYF.

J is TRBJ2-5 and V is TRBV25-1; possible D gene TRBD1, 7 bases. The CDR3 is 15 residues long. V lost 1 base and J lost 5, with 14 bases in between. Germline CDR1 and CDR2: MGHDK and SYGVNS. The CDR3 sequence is CASSELRGRDETQYF. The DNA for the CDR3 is TGTGCCAGCAGTGAATTAAGGGGGCGGGATGAGACCCAGTACTTC.

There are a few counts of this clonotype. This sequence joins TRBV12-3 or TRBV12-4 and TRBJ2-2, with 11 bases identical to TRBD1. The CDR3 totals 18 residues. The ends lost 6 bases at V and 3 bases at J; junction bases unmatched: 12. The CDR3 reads CASRPLGDRGYYTGELFF. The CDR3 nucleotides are TGTGCCAGCAGGCCGCTGGGGGACAGGGGGTACTACACCGGGGAGCTGTTTTTT.

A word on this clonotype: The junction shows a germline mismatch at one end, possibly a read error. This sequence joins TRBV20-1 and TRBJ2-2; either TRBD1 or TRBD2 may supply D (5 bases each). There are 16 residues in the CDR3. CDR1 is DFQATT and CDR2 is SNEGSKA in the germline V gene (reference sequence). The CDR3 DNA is TGCAGTGCTAGCGTGCTAGGCAGGGAGCACACCGGGGAACTGTTTTTT. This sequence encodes CSASVLGREHTGELFF.

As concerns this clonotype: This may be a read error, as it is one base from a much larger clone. The CDR3 DNA reads as TGTGCCAGCAGCTTATGGGGTCCCGGGGAGCTGTTTTTT. Amino acids: CASSLWGPGELFF. The rearrangement joins TRBV11-1 to TRBJ2-2; D uncertain. The germline V gene has CDR1 SGHAT and CDR2 FQDESV (reference sequence). Between the trimmed V and J ends, which lost 2 bases and 6 bases, there was a span of 7 bases. CDR3 size: 13 residues.

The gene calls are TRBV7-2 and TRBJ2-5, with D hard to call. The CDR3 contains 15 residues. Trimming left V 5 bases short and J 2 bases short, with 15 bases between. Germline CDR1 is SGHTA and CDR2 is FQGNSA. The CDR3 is CASSPTGISQETQYF. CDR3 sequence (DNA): TGTGCCAGCAGCCCGACTGGAATCTCACAAGAGACCCAGTACTTC.

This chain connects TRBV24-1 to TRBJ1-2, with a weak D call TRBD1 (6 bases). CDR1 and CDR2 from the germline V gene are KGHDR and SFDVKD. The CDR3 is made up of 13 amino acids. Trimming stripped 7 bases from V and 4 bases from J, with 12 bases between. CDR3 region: CATSDDRTYGYTF. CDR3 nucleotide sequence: TGTGCCACCAGCGATGACAGGACCTATGGCTACACCTTC.

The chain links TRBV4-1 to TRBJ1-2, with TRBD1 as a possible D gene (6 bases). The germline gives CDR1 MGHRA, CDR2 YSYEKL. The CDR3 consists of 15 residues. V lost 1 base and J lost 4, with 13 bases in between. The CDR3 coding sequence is TGCGCCAGCAGCCAAGGGGCGACAGGTCCCTATGGCTACACCTTC. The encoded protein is CASSQGATGPYGYTF.

Here the CDR3 reads CASSFPTLAVNETQYF. The CDR3 region has the DNA TGTGCCAGCAGTTTCCCGACACTAGCGGTCAATGAGACCCAGTACTTC. The chain links TRBV27 to TRBJ2-5; 8 nucleotides match TRBD2. The length of the CDR3 is 16 residues. The germline V gene has CDR1 MNHEY and CDR2 SMNVEV (reference sequence). The trim removed 3 bases at V and 5 bases at J, leaving 11 bases unmatched.